A selection of T cell receptor beta chains follows, all from one sample in a study of glioma-infiltrating T cells after dendritic cell vaccination. TCRdb's copy holds only in-frame clones and misses some; the assay was immunoSEQ multiplex PCR. The sample lists fewer than 75,000 clones; around 81% were seen once. The material sequenced was blood, taken before dendritic cell vaccination. These receptors all stem from a human donor with glioblastoma. Both conserved end residues are part of each CDR3. D genes are given only for firm matches. Not every row has a clone size; where given, it reads once, few, many or a size class.

v_gene: TRBV6-4; j_gene: TRBJ1-1; d_gene: -; abundance: -; CDR3nt: TGTGCCAGCAGTGAGATTCCGGGAAGTGAAGCTTTCTTT; CDR3aa: CASSEIPGSEAFF
v_gene: TRBV9; j_gene: TRBJ1-1; d_gene: TRBD1; abundance: few; CDR3nt: TGTGCCAGCAGCGCTGAGGGACAGTTCGATTCGGCTTTCTTT; CDR3aa: CASSAEGQFDSAFF
v_gene: TRBV5-1; j_gene: TRBJ2-2; d_gene: TRBD1; abundance: -; CDR3nt: TGCGCCAGCAGCTTGCGGACAGGGAAATTCGGGGAGCTGTTTTTT; CDR3aa: CASSLRTGKFGELFF
v_gene: TRBV6-6; j_gene: TRBJ1-3; d_gene: -; abundance: once; CDR3nt: TGTGCCAGCACCCGGGACTTAGCTTCTGGAAACACCATATATTTT; CDR3aa: CASTRDLASGNTIYF
v_gene: TRBV5-1; j_gene: TRBJ2-3; d_gene: TRBD2; abundance: -; CDR3nt: TGCGCCAGCACCCAATTAGCGGGGGAGACCGGAGATACGCAGTATTTT; CDR3aa: CASTQLAGETGDTQYF
v_gene: TRBV5-1; j_gene: TRBJ2-1; d_gene: TRBD2; abundance: -; CDR3nt: TGCGCCAGCAGCTTGGATATTAGCGGGGGGGCAGCCTACAATGAGCAGTTCTTC; CDR3aa: CASSLDISGGAAYNEQFF
v_gene: TRBV7-7; j_gene: TRBJ1-1; d_gene: -; abundance: -; CDR3nt: TGTGCCAGCAGCTTGTCAGAGGATACTGAAGCTTTCTTT; CDR3aa: CASSLSEDTEAFF
v_gene: TRBV15; j_gene: TRBJ1-4; d_gene: TRBD1; abundance: -; CDR3nt: TGTGCCACCAGCCGGGGACAGGGGGCAGGTGAAAAACTGTTTTTT; CDR3aa: CATSRGQGAGEKLFF
v_gene: TRBV27; j_gene: TRBJ1-6; d_gene: -; abundance: -; CDR3nt: TGTGCCAGCACGGGGGGGAATTCACCCCTCCACTTT; CDR3aa: CASTGGNSPLHF
v_gene: TRBV10-2; j_gene: TRBJ1-6; d_gene: -; abundance: -; CDR3nt: TGCGCCAGCAGTGAGTCGTTAGAGGGTAATTCACCCCTCCACTTT; CDR3aa: CASSESLEGNSPLHF
v_gene: TRBV4-2; j_gene: TRBJ2-1; d_gene: -; abundance: -; CDR3nt: TGTGCCAGCAGCCAAGTTGGAGTTTCCTACTACAATGAGCAGTTCTTC; CDR3aa: CASSQVGVSYYNEQFF